These 10 T cell receptor beta chains originate from one sample sequenced in a study of blood T cell repertoires in COVID-19. Sequencing used immunoSEQ multiplex PCR; TCRdb keeps in-frame clones, though not all of them. The data show approximately 240,000 clones, around 84% seen once. Sample: peripheral blood. The receptor source for this set is an older woman who had recovered from COVID-19.

This chain connects TRBV9 to TRBJ1-1; D is perhaps TRBD1 (5 bases). Deletions cut 0 bases from V and 1 base from J, with 10 bases between. This CDR3 region has 15 residues. Germline loops: CDR1 SGDLS, CDR2 YYNGEE. The chain's CDR3 is CASSVGAGPNTEAFF. CDR3 sequence (DNA): TGTGCCAGCAGCGTAGGAGCAGGGCCGAACACTGAAGCTTTCTTT.

The rearrangement links TRBV3-1 (or the pseudogene TRBV3-2) to TRBJ1-1, with 8 bases matching TRBD1. Germline CDR1 reads LGHDT; CDR2 reads YNNKEL (reference sequence). The J segment lost 5 bases and the V segment lost 2 bases, leaving 4 bases of the junction unmatched. This CDR3 comprises 14 residues. Here the CDR3 DNA reads TGTGCCAGCAGCCAAACAGGGGGAAGGACTGAAGCTTTCTTT. This codes for CASSQTGGRTEAFF.

CDR3 region: CASSNSESAFF. For the CDR3, the DNA is TGTGCCAGCAGCAACAGTGAATCAGCTTTCTTT. The gene calls are TRBV3-1 (or the pseudogene TRBV3-2) and TRBJ1-1; D ambiguous. The germline CDR1 and CDR2 sequences are LGHDT and YNNKEL (reference sequence). Deletions cut 5 bases from V and 10 bases from J, with 11 bases between. The CDR3 totals 11 residues.

This chain links TRBV9 with TRBJ2-7, with 10 bases lining up with TRBD1. CDR1 and CDR2 (germline): SGDLS, YYNGEE. The V and J ends lost 4 bases and 1 base, in that order; junction bases with no gene match: 8. The CDR3 is made up of 16 amino acids. The CDR3 spells CASSRTGQGVSYEQYF. CDR3 sequence (DNA): TGTGCCAGCAGCAGAACCGGACAGGGGGTATCCTACGAGCAGTACTTC.

This clone turned up a few times. The rearrangement joins TRBV7-9 to TRBJ1-1; TRBD1 matches 7 bases. The CDR3 runs 13 residues. Looked up from germline, CDR1 is SEHNR and CDR2 is FQNEAQ (reference sequence). V was pared by 4 bases and J by 1 base, with 0 bases of the junction left unmatched. CDR3 DNA: TGTGCCAGCAGCTACAGGGGGAACACTGAAGCTTTCTTT. It is translated as CASSYRGNTEAFF. The whole variable domain, remainder taken from reference TRBV7-9 and TRBJ1-1, is DTGVSQNPRHKITKRGQNVTFRCDPISEHNRLYWYRQTLGQGPEFLTYFQNEAQLEKSRLLSDRFSAERPKGSFSTLEIQRTEQGDSAMYLCASSYRGNTEAFFGQGTRLTVV.

This clone has just one count. The chain recombines TRBV19 with TRBJ1-5; a weak D match, TRBD1 (6 bases). The V end was cut by 0 bases, the J end by 6 bases, with 12 bases between. This CDR3 contains 15 residues. CDR1 and CDR2 (germline): LNHDA, SQIVND (reference sequence). The CDR3 loop is CASSIDLAGVQPQHF. For the CDR3, the DNA is TGTGCCAGTAGTATAGATTTGGCAGGGGTTCAGCCCCAGCATTTT.

This sequence joins TRBV5-4 and TRBJ1-2; 10 bases are shared with TRBD1. Germline V CDR1 and CDR2: SGHNT, YYREEE (reference sequence). V gave up 3 bases and J gave up 6 bases; unmatched junction bases: 2. The CDR3 totals 13 residues. CDR3 residues: CASSWDRGDGYTF. CDR3 coding DNA: TGTGCCAGCAGCTGGGACAGGGGAGATGGCTACACCTTC.

The chain carries TRBV7-3 and TRBJ2-3, with TRBD2 identical over 16 bases. V was pared by 5 bases and J by 3 bases, with 11 bases of the junction left unmatched. CDR1 is SGHTA, CDR2 FQGTGA, per germline. The CDR3 is 19 residues long. CDR3 loop: CASSPFTGLAGGPTDTQYF. As DNA, the CDR3 is TGTGCCAGCAGCCCGTTTACGGGACTAGCGGGGGGGCCTACAGATACGCAGTATTTT.

The chain recombines TRBV19 with TRBJ1-5; D is possibly TRBD1 (6 bases). Trimming removed 4 bases from V and 7 bases from J, with 17 bases in between. This CDR3 has 15 amino acids. In germline, CDR1 is LNHDA, CDR2 SQIVND (reference sequence). The CDR3 region has the DNA TGTGCCAGTAGTACATCTGCGGGGGCTGGCCAGCCCCAGCATTTT. It yields the protein CASSTSAGAGQPQHF.

The chain carries TRBV18 and TRBJ1-2, with 9 bases that match TRBD1. CDR1 is KGHSH, CDR2 LQKENI, per germline. The ends lost 3 bases at V and 6 bases at J; junction bases unmatched: 2. The CDR3 runs 13 residues. The CDR3 region has the DNA TGTGCCAGCTCACCGGGACAGGGCAATGGCTACACCTTC. This encodes CASSPGQGNGYTF.